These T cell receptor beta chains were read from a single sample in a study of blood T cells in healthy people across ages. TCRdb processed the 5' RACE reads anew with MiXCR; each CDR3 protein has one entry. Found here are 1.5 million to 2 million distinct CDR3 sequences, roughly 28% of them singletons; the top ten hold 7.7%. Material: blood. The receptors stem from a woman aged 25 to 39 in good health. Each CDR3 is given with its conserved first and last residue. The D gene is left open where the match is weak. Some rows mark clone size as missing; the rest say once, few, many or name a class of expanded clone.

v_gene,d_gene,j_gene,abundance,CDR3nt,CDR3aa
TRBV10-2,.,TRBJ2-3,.,TGCGCCACCTGCGCGACTGGCGGGGTACGAGATACGCAGTATTTT,CATCATGGVRDTQYF
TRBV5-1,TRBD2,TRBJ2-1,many,TGCGCCAGCAGCGGCGGGAGAGTTAATGAGCAGTTCTTC,CASSGGRVNEQFF
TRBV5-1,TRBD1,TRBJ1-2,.,TGCGCCAGCAGCCTGGGACAGGGGATATACCGAGATAACTATGGCTACACCTTC,CASSLGQGIYRDNYGYTF
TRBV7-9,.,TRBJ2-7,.,TGTGCCAGCAGCCTCCCCGGACCGCCGCACGAGCAGTACTTC,CASSLPGPPHEQYF
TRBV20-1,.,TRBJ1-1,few,TGCAGTGCTAGGGGGTCAGTTCAGGGGTGGCCTTTCTTT,CSARGSVQGWPFF
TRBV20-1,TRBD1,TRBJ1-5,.,TGCAGTGCTAGTGACAGGGGGCGAGGACAGCCCCAGCATTTT,CSASDRGRGQPQHF
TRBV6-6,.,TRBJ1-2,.,TGTGCCAGCAGTTACTCGAGTCCAAGACGCCCGTATGGCTACACCTTC,CASSYSSPRRPYGYTF
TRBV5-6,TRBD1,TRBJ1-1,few,TGTGCCAGCAGCGCAGGGGGGGGGCTGAACACTGAAGCTTTCTTT,CASSAGGGLNTEAFF
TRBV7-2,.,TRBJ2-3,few,TGTGCCAGCACCCCCTCGGTTACGCAGTATTTT,CASTPSVTQYF
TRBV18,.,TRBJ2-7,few,TGTGCCAGCTCACCCCCGGGTCGGGGAACCTACGAGCAGTACTTC,CASSPPGRGTYEQYF
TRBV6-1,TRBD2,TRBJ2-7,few,TGTGCCCCCCCCCGGGGGGGGGTCCACGAGCAGTACTTC,CAPPRGGVHEQYF
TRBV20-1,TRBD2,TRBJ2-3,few,TGCAGTGCTACCGGGACTAGCGGGAGCACAGATACGCAGTATTTT,CSATGTSGSTDTQYF
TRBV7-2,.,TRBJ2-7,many,TGTGCCAGCAGCACGGACTCGGGCGAGCAGTACTTC,CASSTDSGEQYF
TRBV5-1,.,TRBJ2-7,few,TGCGCCAGCAGGAGTGGGGGGGCCGAGAGTTACGAGCAGTACTTC,CASRSGGAESYEQYF
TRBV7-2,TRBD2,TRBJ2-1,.,TGTGCCAGCAGCTTACGGGACTACAGATACAATGAGCAGTTCTTC,CASSLRDYRYNEQFF
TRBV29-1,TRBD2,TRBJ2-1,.,TGCAGCGCCAGAAGGGCTAGCGGGGAAAATGAGCAGTTCTTC,CSARRASGENEQFF
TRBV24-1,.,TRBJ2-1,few,TGTGCCACCAGTGCAACGGGACAATCCCATAATGAGCAGTTCTTC,CATSATGQSHNEQFF
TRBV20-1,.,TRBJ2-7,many,TGCAGTGCCGCAGGGGGGTACGAGCAGTACTTC,CSAAGGYEQYF
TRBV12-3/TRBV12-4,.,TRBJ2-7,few,TGTGCCAGCGGCTCCGCCGGGCTGACCATCTCCTACGAGCAGTACTTC,CASGSAGLTISYEQYF
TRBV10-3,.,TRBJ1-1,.,TGTGCCATCAGTGAGGTGGGGGGTCCGAACACTGAAGCTTTCTTT,CAISEVGGPNTEAFF
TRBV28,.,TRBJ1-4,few,TGTGCCAGCAGGAAAGGACGGCAAAATGAAAAACTGTTTTTT,CASRKGRQNEKLFF
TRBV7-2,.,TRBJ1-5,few,TGTGCCAGCAGCTTAGCCTCGGGGCCGGGGCAGCCCCAGCATTTT,CASSLASGPGQPQHF
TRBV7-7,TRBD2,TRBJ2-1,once,TGTGCCAGCAGCGAGCTGGCAGGCGGGGGAACTGGTGAGCAGTTCTTC,CASSELAGGGTGEQFF
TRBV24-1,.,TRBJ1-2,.,TGTGCCACCAGTGCGACTACCCTCACCAGCTATGGCTACACCTTC,CATSATTLTSYGYTF
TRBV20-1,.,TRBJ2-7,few,TGCAGTGCTGCCCCTGAGGGCGAGCAGTACTTC,CSAAPEGEQYF
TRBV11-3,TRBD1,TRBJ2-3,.,TGTGCCAGCAGCCCCAGGGGGTCGGGGTGGTCGGGCACGCAGTATTTT,CASSPRGSGWSGTQYF
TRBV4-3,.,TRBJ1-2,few,TGCGCCAGCAGCCAGGATGTGGGGGTTTCCTATGGCTACACCTTC,CASSQDVGVSYGYTF
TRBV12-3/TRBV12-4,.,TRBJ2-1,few,TGTGCCAGCAATCTAGGCTGGGGGAGAGGGTCTTACAATGAGCAGTTCTTC,CASNLGWGRGSYNEQFF
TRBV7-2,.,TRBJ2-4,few,TGTGCCAGCAGCTTAGGGGCAGGGAGTTCCAAAAACATTCAGTACTTC,CASSLGAGSSKNIQYF
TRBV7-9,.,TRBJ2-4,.,TGTGCCAGCAGCTTAGGACTGGAGAAGAATGAGCAGTACTTC,CASSLGLEKNEQYF
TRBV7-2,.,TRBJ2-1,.,TGTGCCAGCAGCTTAGGCGGGGTTATTGAGCAGTTCTTC,CASSLGGVIEQFF
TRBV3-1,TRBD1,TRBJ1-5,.,TGTGCCAGCAGCCAAGGAGGGGGCATGGGGAGCAATCAGCCCCAGCATTTT,CASSQGGGMGSNQPQHF
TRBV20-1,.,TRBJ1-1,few,TGCAGTGCCCCCACAGGAGGGTCGGGCACTGAAGCTTTCTTT,CSAPTGGSGTEAFF
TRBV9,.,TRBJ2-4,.,TGTGCCAGCAGCGTAGGGGACCCGTTCTACAATGAGCAGTACTTC,CASSVGDPFYNEQYF
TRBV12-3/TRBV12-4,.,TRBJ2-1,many,TGTGCCATAGGGGGAAGCTCCTACAATGAGCAGTTCTTC,CAIGGSSYNEQFF
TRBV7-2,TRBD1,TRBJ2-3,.,TGTGCCAGCAGCCAGCCGGACAGGGTTTCAGATACGCAGTATTTT,CASSQPDRVSDTQYF
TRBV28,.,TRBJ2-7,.,TGTGCCAGCAGGCAGCCGGTAACGACCGGCTCCTACGAGCAGTACTTC,CASRQPVTTGSYEQYF